This note documents a single T cell receptor (beta chain) sequence. The antigen remains unidentified. The V gene end was trimmed by 3 bases and the J gene end by 7 bases; junction bases not matched to a gene: 9. The CDR3 runs 14 residues. Germline V gene sequence: CDR1 SGDLS, CDR2 YYNGEE. With a J-beta primer mix and a sample-barcoded 5' primer, a second PCR ran about 7 to 11 cycles. Every sample returned 3 million or more CDR3-containing paired-end reads. TCRdb independently ran MiXCR on the 5' RACE reads; one entry per CDR3 protein. The sample includes some 640,000 distinct CDR3 sequences, roughly 50% seen only once; the top ten take about a third. The data stem from a study of blood T cells in healthy people across ages. Study-wide points: Diversity figures based on one million T cells were deemed too low. CMV status of donors was not determined, possibly confounding expanded clonotype changes. More naive CD4+ cells and higher diversity were found in long-lived than in aged donors.

The receptor was derived from a woman between 55 and 75 years old in good health. The V call is TRBV9, the J call TRBJ1-2; 7 bases map to TRBD1. The sample comprised blood. The CDR3 DNA reads TGTGCCAGCAGCGCCTCGACAGGGTCGAGTGGCTACACCTTC. Translation: CASSASTGSSGYTF.